The rows below give T cell receptor beta chains drawn from one sample of a study of blood T cell repertoires in COVID-19. Sequenced by immunoSEQ multiplex PCR; TCRdb stores in-frame clones only, minus some. This table holds about 330,000 clones, approximately 89% found once. Sequencing was carried out using PBMCs or T cells enriched from blood (not recorded which). The receptors originated from a woman in her 30s who had recovered from COVID-19. Each CDR3 is given with its conserved first and last residue. A D gene is named only where the DNA matches it firmly. Clone size is stated in some rows and not others, as once, few, many or a class when expanded.

d_gene: TRBD1; len: 13; v_gene: TRBV11-2; j_gene: TRBJ2-7; abundance: -; CDR3nt: TGTGCCAGCAGCCCGGGACAGGGAGGCGAGCAGTACTTC; CDR3aa: CASSPGQGGEQYF
d_gene: TRBD1; len: 15; v_gene: TRBV5-1; j_gene: TRBJ1-1; abundance: -; CDR3nt: TGCGCCAGCAGCTTGGCCGGACAGGAGAGCACTGAAGCTTTCTTT; CDR3aa: CASSLAGQESTEAFF
d_gene: -; len: 14; v_gene: TRBV5-1; j_gene: TRBJ1-2; abundance: -; CDR3nt: TGCGCCAGCAGCCCCCTTGAGGACAGCTATGGCTACACCTTC; CDR3aa: CASSPLEDSYGYTF
d_gene: -; len: 15; v_gene: TRBV27; j_gene: TRBJ2-7; abundance: -; CDR3nt: TGTGCCAGCACTCTACTTGGGGGGGGCGCCTACGAGCAGTACTTC; CDR3aa: CASTLLGGGAYEQYF
d_gene: TRBD1; len: 15; v_gene: TRBV19; j_gene: TRBJ1-1; abundance: -; CDR3nt: TGTGCCAGTAGTATAGACGGCGACAGGGGGTCCCGAGCTTTCTTT; CDR3aa: CASSIDGDRGSRAFF
d_gene: TRBD1; len: 14; v_gene: TRBV7-2; j_gene: TRBJ1-2; abundance: -; CDR3nt: TGTGCCAGCAGCCAAACCCGGACAGGGGATGGCTACACCTTC; CDR3aa: CASSQTRTGDGYTF
d_gene: TRBD1; len: 18; v_gene: TRBV5-1; j_gene: TRBJ1-6; abundance: -; CDR3nt: TGCGCCAGCAGCTTGGCGGGGACAGGGGGTGCTTTAGGTTCACCCCTCCACTTT; CDR3aa: CASSLAGTGGALGSPLHF
d_gene: TRBD1; len: 15; v_gene: TRBV5-1; j_gene: TRBJ1-5; abundance: -; CDR3nt: TGCGCCAGCAGCTTGGCAGGGGGCAGTAATCAGCCCCAGCATTTT; CDR3aa: CASSLAGGSNQPQHF
d_gene: TRBD2; len: 15; v_gene: TRBV11-2; j_gene: TRBJ2-3; abundance: -; CDR3nt: TGTGCCAGCAGCGCAAATAGCGGGGGGGCAGATACGCAGTATTTT; CDR3aa: CASSANSGGADTQYF
d_gene: -; len: 17; v_gene: TRBV4-1; j_gene: TRBJ1-1; abundance: -; CDR3nt: TGCGCCAGCAGCCAAGGCCCAACGGCAGGCTCGAACACTGAAGCTTTCTTT; CDR3aa: CASSQGPTAGSNTEAFF
d_gene: TRBD1; len: 19; v_gene: TRBV7-8; j_gene: TRBJ2-1; abundance: few; CDR3nt: TGTGCCAGCAGCTTAGGAGAGGGGGCCCGTTCCTTATATAACAATGAGCAGTTCTTC; CDR3aa: CASSLGEGARSLYNNEQFF
d_gene: TRBD1; len: 14; v_gene: TRBV2; j_gene: TRBJ1-1; abundance: few; CDR3nt: TGTGCCAGCAGTGTGGACAGGGTAAACACTGAAGCTTTCTTT; CDR3aa: CASSVDRVNTEAFF
d_gene: TRBD2; len: 17; v_gene: TRBV5-1; j_gene: TRBJ2-1; abundance: -; CDR3nt: TGCGCCAGCAGCTTGGATAGTAGTGGGACTAGCAAAGGGGGGCAGTTCTTC; CDR3aa: CASSLDSSGTSKGGQFF
d_gene: -; len: 16; v_gene: TRBV9; j_gene: TRBJ1-4; abundance: -; CDR3nt: TGTGCCAGCAGCACACAGGGCAGGGGAGCTAATGAAAAACTGTTTTTT; CDR3aa: CASSTQGRGANEKLFF
d_gene: -; len: 14; v_gene: TRBV7-2; j_gene: TRBJ1-1; abundance: -; CDR3nt: TGTGCCAGCAGCTTATCTGCGAGGAACACTGAAGCTTTCTTT; CDR3aa: CASSLSARNTEAFF
d_gene: -; len: 15; v_gene: TRBV7-9; j_gene: TRBJ2-7; abundance: -; CDR3nt: TGTGCCAGCAGCCCCCAGGGTTCCCTCGCCTACGAGCAGTACTTC; CDR3aa: CASSPQGSLAYEQYF
d_gene: TRBD2; len: 19; v_gene: TRBV3-1/TRBV3-2; j_gene: TRBJ2-1; abundance: -; CDR3nt: TGTGCCAGCAGCCAATTCATTCTAGCGGGGAGGAGCTCCTACAATGAGCAGTTCTTC; CDR3aa: CASSQFILAGRSSYNEQFF
d_gene: TRBD1; len: 14; v_gene: TRBV28; j_gene: TRBJ1-6; abundance: -; CDR3nt: TGTGCCTCCCTAGGGGACAGGGTTAATTCACCCCTCCACTTT; CDR3aa: CASLGDRVNSPLHF
d_gene: -; len: 13; v_gene: TRBV10-3; j_gene: TRBJ1-1; abundance: -; CDR3nt: TGTGCCATCTTACGGGAGCATAACACTGAAGCTTTCTTT; CDR3aa: CAILREHNTEAFF
d_gene: TRBD2; len: 20; v_gene: TRBV4-1; j_gene: TRBJ2-1; abundance: -; CDR3nt: TGCGCCAGCAGCCATCGTCGGGGGTTAGAGCGGGGCGACTCCTACAATGAGCAGTTCTTC; CDR3aa: CASSHRRGLERGDSYNEQFF
d_gene: -; len: 12; v_gene: TRBV25-1; j_gene: TRBJ1-2; abundance: once; CDR3nt: TGTGCCAGCAGTGACCGGGACTATGGCTACACCTTC; CDR3aa: CASSDRDYGYTF
d_gene: -; len: 14; v_gene: TRBV5-6; j_gene: TRBJ1-1; abundance: -; CDR3nt: TGTGCCAGCAGCCCTGAGGACAGGAACACTGAAGCTTTCTTT; CDR3aa: CASSPEDRNTEAFF
d_gene: -; len: 14; v_gene: TRBV5-4; j_gene: TRBJ2-5; abundance: -; CDR3nt: TGTGCCAGCAGCGACCGGGGGTTCCAAGAGACCCAGTACTTC; CDR3aa: CASSDRGFQETQYF
d_gene: -; len: 15; v_gene: TRBV15; j_gene: TRBJ1-3; abundance: -; CDR3nt: TGTGCCACCAGCAGGGACGGAGGCTCTGGAAACACCATATATTTT; CDR3aa: CATSRDGGSGNTIYF
d_gene: -; len: 12; v_gene: TRBV19; j_gene: TRBJ2-7; abundance: -; CDR3nt: TGTGCCAGTAGTATCGGTGGTTACGAGCAGTACTTC; CDR3aa: CASSIGGYEQYF
d_gene: TRBD1; len: 13; v_gene: TRBV19; j_gene: TRBJ2-3; abundance: -; CDR3nt: TGTGCCAGTACGGACAGGTTCACAGATACGCAGTATTTT; CDR3aa: CASTDRFTDTQYF
d_gene: TRBD1; len: 19; v_gene: TRBV11-2; j_gene: TRBJ2-1; abundance: -; CDR3nt: TGTGCCAGCAGCTTGCTCCCGATTTATGACAGGGGGCGACCTACTGAGCAGTTCTTC; CDR3aa: CASSLLPIYDRGRPTEQFF
d_gene: -; len: 12; v_gene: TRBV7-2; j_gene: TRBJ1-1; abundance: -; CDR3nt: TGTGCCAGCAGCTCAGGACAGTTTGAAGCTTTCTTT; CDR3aa: CASSSGQFEAFF
d_gene: -; len: 15; v_gene: TRBV5-6; j_gene: TRBJ2-2; abundance: -; CDR3nt: TGTGCCAGCAGCTTGAGAGGTATCGGCACCGGGGAGCTGTTTTTT; CDR3aa: CASSLRGIGTGELFF
d_gene: -; len: 15; v_gene: TRBV4-1; j_gene: TRBJ2-2; abundance: -; CDR3nt: TGCGCCAGCAGCCAGAGGACAACGAACACCGGGGAGCTGTTTTTT; CDR3aa: CASSQRTTNTGELFF
d_gene: -; len: 17; v_gene: TRBV7-2; j_gene: TRBJ1-2; abundance: -; CDR3nt: TGTGCCAGCAGCTTAAATGCGCCTACCGGGTCCATCTATGGCTACACCTTC; CDR3aa: CASSLNAPTGSIYGYTF
d_gene: TRBD1; len: 15; v_gene: TRBV5-1; j_gene: TRBJ1-2; abundance: -; CDR3nt: TGCGCCAGCAGCCCCGATCTGGACAGGGTTGCTGGCTACACCTTC; CDR3aa: CASSPDLDRVAGYTF
d_gene: -; len: 16; v_gene: TRBV7-7; j_gene: TRBJ1-1; abundance: -; CDR3nt: TGTGCTAGCAGCTTGTGGTCAGGGAAGGGTGACACTGAAGCTTTCTTT; CDR3aa: CASSLWSGKGDTEAFF
d_gene: TRBD1; len: 13; v_gene: TRBV29-1; j_gene: TRBJ1-5; abundance: -; CDR3nt: TGCAGCGTTGCACAGGGGGATTATCAGCCCCAGCATTTT; CDR3aa: CSVAQGDYQPQHF
d_gene: TRBD2; len: 16; v_gene: TRBV5-1; j_gene: TRBJ2-5; abundance: -; CDR3nt: TGCGCCAGCAGCCGTCGGGATAGCGGGGGCGAAGAGACCCAGTACTTC; CDR3aa: CASSRRDSGGEETQYF
d_gene: TRBD1; len: 16; v_gene: TRBV28; j_gene: TRBJ1-1; abundance: -; CDR3nt: TGTGCCAGCAGTTTTAAGACAGGGGCCGGGAACACTGAAGCTTTCTTT; CDR3aa: CASSFKTGAGNTEAFF
d_gene: -; len: 12; v_gene: TRBV3-1/TRBV3-2; j_gene: TRBJ1-2; abundance: -; CDR3nt: TGTGCCAGCAGCCTTATAAACTATGGCTACACCTTC; CDR3aa: CASSLINYGYTF
d_gene: -; len: 15; v_gene: TRBV4-3; j_gene: TRBJ1-5; abundance: -; CDR3nt: TGCGCCAGCAGCCAAGATTCGGGGGGGGTTCAGCCCCAGCATTTT; CDR3aa: CASSQDSGGVQPQHF
d_gene: -; len: 15; v_gene: TRBV6-5; j_gene: TRBJ2-7; abundance: -; CDR3nt: TGTGCCAGCAGAAAGGGACTTACCCCAACCTACGAGCAGTACTTC; CDR3aa: CASRKGLTPTYEQYF
d_gene: TRBD1; len: 13; v_gene: TRBV30; j_gene: TRBJ2-7; abundance: once; CDR3nt: TGTGCCTGGAAAACAGGGGGTGCCTACGAGCAGTACTTC; CDR3aa: CAWKTGGAYEQYF
d_gene: -; len: 17; v_gene: TRBV5-6; j_gene: TRBJ1-2; abundance: -; CDR3nt: TGTGCCAGCAGCTTATGGGGCGCAGGCCATCTGGGCTATGGCTACACCTTC; CDR3aa: CASSLWGAGHLGYGYTF